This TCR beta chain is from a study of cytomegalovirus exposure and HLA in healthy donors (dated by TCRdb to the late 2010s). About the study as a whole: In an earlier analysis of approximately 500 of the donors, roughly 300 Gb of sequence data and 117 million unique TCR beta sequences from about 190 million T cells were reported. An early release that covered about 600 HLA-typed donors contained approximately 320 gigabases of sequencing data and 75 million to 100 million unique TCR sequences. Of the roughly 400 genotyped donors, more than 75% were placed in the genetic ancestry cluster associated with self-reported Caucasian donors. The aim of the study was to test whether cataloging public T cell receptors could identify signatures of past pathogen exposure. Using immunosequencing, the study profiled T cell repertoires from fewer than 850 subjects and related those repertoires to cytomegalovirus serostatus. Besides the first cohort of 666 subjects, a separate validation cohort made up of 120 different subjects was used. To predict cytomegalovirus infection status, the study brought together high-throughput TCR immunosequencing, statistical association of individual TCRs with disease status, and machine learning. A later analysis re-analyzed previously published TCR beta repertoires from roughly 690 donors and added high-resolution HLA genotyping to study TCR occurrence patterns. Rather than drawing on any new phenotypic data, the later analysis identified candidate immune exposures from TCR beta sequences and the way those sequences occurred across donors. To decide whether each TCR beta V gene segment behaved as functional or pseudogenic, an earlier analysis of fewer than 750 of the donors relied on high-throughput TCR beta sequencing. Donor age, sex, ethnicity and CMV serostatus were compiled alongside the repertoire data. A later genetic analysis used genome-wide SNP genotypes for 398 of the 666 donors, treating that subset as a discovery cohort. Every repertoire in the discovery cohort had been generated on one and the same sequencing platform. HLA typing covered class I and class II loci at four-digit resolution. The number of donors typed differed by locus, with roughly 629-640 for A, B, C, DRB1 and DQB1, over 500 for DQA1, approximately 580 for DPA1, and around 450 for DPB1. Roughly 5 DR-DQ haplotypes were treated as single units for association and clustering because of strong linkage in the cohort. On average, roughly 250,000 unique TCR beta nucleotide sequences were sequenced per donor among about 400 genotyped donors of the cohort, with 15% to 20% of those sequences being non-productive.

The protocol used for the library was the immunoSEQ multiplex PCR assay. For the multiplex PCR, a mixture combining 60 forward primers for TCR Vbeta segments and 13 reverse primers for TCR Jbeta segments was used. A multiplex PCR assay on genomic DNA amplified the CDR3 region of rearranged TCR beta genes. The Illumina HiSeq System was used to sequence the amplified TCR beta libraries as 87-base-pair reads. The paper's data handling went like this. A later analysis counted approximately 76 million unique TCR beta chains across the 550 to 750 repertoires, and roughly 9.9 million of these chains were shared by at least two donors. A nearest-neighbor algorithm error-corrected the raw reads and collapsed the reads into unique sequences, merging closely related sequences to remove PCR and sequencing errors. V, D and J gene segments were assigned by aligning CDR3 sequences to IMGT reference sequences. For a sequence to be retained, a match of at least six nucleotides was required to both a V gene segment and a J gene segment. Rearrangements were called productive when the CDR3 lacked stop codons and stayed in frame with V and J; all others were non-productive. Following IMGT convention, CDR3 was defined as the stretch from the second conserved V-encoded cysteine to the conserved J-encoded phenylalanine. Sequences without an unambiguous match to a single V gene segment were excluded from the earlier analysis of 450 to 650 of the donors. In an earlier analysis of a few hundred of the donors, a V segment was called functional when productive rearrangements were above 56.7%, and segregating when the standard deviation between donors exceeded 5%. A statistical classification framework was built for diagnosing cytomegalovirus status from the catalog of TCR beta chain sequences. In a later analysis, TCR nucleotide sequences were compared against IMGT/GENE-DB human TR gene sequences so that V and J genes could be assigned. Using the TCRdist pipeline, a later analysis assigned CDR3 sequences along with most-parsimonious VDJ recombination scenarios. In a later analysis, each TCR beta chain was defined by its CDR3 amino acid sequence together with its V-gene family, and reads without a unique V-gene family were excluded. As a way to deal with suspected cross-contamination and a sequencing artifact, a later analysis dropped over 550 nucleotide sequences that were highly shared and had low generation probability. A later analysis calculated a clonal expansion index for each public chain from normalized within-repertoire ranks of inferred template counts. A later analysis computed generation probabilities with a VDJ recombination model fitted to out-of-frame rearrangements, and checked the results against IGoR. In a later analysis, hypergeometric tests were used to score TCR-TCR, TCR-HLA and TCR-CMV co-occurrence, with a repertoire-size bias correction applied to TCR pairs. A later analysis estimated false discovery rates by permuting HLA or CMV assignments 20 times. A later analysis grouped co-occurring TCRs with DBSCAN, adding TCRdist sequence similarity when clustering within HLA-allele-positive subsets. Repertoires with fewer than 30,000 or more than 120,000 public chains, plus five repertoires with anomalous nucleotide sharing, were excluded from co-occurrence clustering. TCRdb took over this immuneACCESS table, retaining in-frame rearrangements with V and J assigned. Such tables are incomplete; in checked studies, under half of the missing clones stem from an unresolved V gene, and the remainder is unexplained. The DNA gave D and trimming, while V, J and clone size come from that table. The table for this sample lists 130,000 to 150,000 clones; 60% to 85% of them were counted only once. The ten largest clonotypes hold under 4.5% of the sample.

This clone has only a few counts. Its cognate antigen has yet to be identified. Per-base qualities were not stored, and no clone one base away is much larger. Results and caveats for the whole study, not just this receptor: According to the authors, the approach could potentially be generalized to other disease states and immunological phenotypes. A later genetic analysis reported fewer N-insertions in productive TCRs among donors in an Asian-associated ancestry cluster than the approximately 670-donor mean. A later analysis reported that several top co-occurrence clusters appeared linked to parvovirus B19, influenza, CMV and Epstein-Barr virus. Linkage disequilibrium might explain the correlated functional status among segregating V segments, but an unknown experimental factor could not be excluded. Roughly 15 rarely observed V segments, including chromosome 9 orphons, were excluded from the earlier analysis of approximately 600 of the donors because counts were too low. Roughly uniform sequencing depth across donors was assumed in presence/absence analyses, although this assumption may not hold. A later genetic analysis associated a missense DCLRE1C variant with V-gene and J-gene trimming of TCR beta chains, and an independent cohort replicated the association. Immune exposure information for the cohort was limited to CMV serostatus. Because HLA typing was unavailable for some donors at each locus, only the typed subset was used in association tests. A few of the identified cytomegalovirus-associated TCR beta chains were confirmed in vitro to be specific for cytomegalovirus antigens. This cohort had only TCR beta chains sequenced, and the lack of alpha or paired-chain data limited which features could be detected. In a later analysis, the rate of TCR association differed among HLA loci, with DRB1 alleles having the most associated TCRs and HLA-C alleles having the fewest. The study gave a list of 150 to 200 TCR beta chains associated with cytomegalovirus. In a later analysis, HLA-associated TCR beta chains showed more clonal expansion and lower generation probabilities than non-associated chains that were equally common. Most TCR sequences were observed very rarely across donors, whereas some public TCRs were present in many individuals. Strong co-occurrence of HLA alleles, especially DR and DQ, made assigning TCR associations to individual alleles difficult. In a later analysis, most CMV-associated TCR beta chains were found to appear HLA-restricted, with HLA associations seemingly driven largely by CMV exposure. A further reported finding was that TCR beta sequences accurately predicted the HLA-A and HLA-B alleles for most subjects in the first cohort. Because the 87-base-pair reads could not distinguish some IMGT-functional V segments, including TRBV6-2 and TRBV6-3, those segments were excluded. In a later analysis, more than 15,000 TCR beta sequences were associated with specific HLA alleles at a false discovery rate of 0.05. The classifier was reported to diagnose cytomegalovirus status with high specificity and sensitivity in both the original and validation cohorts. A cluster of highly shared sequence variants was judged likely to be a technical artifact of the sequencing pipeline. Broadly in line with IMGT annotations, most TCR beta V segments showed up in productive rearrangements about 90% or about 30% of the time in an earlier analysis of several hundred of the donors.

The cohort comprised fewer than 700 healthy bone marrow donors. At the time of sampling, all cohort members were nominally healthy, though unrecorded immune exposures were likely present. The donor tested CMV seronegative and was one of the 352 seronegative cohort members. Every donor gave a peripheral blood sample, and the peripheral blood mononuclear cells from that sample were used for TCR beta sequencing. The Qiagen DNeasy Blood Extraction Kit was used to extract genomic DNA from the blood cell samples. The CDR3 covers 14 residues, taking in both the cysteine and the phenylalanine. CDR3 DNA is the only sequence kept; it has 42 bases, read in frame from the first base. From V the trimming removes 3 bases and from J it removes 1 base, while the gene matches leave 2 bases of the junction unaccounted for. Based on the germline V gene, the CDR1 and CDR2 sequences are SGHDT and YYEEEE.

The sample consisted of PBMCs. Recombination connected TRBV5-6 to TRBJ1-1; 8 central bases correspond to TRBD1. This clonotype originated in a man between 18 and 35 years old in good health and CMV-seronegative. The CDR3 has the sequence CASSWDRSNTEAFF. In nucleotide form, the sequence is TGTGCCAGCAGCTGGGACAGGTCGAACACTGAAGCTTTCTTT.